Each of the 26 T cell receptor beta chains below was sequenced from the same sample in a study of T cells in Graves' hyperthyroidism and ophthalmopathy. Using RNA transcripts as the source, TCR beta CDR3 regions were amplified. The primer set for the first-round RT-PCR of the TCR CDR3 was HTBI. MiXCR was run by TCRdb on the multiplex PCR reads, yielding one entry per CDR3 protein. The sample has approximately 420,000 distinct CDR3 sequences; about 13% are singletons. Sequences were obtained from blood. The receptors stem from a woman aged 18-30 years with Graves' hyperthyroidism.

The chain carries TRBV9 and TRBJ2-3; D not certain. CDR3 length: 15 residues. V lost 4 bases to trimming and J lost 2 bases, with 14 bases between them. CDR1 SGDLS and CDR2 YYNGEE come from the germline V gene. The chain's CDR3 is CASSRSAGITDTQYF. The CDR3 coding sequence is TGTGCCAGCAGCCGTTCCGCCGGTATCACAGATACGCAGTATTTT.

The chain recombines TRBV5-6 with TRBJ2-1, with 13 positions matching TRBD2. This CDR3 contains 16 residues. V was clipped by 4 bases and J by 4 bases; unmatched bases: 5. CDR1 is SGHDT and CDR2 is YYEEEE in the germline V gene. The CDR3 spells CASSPGLAGTYNEQFF. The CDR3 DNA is TGTGCCAGCAGCCCGGGACTAGCGGGAACTTACAATGAGCAGTTCTTC.

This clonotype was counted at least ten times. The CDR3: CASSLDLRSSYNEQFF. The CDR3 DNA reads TGTGCCAGCAGCTTGGACTTGCGGAGCTCCTACAATGAGCAGTTCTTC. The chain joins TRBV5-6 to TRBJ2-1; D not resolved. The germline V gene has CDR1 SGHDT and CDR2 YYEEEE. CDR3 length: 16 amino acids. Between the trimmed V and J ends, which lost 0 bases and 0 bases, there was a span of 10 bases.

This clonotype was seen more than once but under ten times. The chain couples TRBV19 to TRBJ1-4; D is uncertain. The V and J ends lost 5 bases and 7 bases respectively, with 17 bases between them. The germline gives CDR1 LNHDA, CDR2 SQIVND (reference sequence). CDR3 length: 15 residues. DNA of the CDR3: TGTGCCAGTAGTGATATGAGGGCGCAACCTGAAAAACTGTTTTTT. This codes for CASSDMRAQPEKLFF.

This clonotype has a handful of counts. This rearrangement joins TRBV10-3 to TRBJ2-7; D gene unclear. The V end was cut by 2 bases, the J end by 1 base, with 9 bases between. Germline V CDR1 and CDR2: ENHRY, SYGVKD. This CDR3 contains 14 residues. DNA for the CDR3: TGTGCCATCAGTGAGGGTAGGCTGTCCTACGAGCAGTACTTC. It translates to CAISEGRLSYEQYF.

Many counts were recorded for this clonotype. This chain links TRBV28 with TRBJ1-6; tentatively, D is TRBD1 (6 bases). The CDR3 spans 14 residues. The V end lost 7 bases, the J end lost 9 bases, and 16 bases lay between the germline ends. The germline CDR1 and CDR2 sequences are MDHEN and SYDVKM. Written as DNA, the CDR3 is TGTGCCAGCAACAAGGACAGCGGAATTTCACCCCTCCACTTT. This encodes CASNKDSGISPLHF. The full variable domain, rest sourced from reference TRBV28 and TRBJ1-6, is DVKVTQSSRYLVKRTGEKVFLECVQDMDHENMFWYRQDPGLGLRLIYFSYDVKMKEKGDIPEGYSVSREKKERFSLILESASTNQTSMYLCASNKDSGISPLHFGNGTRLTVT.

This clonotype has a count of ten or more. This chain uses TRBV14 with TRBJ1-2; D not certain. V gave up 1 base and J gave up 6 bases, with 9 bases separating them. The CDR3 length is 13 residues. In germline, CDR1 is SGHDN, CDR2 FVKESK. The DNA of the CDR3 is TGTGCCAGCAGCCAAGTGCCGTCCCATGGCTACACCTTC. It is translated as CASSQVPSHGYTF.

Here the CDR3 reads CASSIQNLAGETQYF. The CDR3, as DNA: TGTGCCAGTAGTATTCAAAATTTAGCGGGGGAGACCCAGTACTTC. The gene calls are TRBV19 and TRBJ2-5; TRBD2 matches at 8 bases. J was trimmed by 5 bases and V by 3 bases; bases with no gene match: 8. CDR3 size: 15 residues. Germline V gene sequence: CDR1 LNHDA, CDR2 SQIVND (reference sequence).

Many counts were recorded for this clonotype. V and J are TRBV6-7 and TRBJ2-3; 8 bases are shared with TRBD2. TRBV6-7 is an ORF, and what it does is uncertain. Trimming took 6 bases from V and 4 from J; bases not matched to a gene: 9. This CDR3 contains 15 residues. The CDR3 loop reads CASSSSAGDADTQYF. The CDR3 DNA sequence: TGTGCCAGCAGCTCCTCAGCGGGAGACGCAGATACGCAGTATTTT.

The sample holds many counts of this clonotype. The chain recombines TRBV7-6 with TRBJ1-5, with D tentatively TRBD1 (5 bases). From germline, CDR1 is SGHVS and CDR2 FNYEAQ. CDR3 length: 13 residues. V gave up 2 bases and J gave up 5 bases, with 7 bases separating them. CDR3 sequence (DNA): TGTGCCAGCAGCTTACAGGGTGATCAGCCCCAGCATTTT. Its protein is CASSLQGDQPQHF.

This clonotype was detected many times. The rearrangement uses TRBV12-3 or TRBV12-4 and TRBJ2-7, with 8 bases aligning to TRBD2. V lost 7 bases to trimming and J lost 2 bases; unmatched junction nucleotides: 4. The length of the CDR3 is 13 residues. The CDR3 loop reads CASTVAGTYEQYF. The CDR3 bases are TGTGCCAGCACAGTAGCGGGGACCTACGAGCAGTACTTC.

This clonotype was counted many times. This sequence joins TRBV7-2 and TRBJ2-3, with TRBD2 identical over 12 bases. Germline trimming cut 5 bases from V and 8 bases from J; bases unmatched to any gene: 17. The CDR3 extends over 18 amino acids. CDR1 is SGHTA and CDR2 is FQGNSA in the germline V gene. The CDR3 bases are TGTGCCAGCAGCCCGTGGACTAGCGGGGCCCGCGGAAGGGCTACGCAGTATTTT. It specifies CASSPWTSGARGRATQYF.

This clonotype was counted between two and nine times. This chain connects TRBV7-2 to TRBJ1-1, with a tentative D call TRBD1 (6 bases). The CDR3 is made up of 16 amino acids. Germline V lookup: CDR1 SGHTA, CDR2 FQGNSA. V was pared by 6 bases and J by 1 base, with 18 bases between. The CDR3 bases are TGTGCCAGCAGTGGGGGGGGCAGCTCGCGGAACACTGAAGCTTTCTTT. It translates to CASSGGGSSRNTEAFF.

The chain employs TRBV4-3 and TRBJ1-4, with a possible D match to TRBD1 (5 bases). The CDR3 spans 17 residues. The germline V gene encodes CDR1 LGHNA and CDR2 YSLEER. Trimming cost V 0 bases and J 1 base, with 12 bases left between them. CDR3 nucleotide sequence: TGCGCCAGCAGCCAAGATGGGGCGGGGAGAACTAATGAAAAACTGTTTTTT. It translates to CASSQDGAGRTNEKLFF.

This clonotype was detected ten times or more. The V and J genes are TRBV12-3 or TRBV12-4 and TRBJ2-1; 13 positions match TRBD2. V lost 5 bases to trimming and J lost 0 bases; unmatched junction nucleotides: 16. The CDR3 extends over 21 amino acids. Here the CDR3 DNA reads TGTGCCAGCAGTGCCAGTACTAGCGGGAGGGCCGATTTGGGCTCCTACAATGAGCAGTTCTTC. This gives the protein CASSASTSGRADLGSYNEQFF.

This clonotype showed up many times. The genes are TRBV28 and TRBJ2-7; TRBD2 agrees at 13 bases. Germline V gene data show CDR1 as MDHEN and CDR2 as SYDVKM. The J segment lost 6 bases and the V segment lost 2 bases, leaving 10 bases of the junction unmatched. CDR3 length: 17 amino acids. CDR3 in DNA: TGTGCCAGCAGTTTACCCCGGACTAGCGGGAGCACCGGCGAGCAGTACTTC. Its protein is CASSLPRTSGSTGEQYF.

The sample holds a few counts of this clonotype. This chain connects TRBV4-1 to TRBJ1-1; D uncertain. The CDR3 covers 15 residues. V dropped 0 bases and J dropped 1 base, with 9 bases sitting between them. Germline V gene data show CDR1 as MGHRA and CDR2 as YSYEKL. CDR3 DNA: TGCGCCAGCAGCCAAGACGGTCTCGGGAACACTGAAGCTTTCTTT. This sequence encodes CASSQDGLGNTEAFF.

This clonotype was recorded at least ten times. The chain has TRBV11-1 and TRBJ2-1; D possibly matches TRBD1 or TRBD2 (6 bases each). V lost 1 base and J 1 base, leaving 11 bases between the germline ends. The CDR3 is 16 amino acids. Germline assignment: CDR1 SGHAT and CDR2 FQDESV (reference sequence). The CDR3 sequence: CASSLEGGVSYNEQFF. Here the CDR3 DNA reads TGTGCCAGCAGCTTAGAGGGGGGAGTATCCTACAATGAGCAGTTCTTC.

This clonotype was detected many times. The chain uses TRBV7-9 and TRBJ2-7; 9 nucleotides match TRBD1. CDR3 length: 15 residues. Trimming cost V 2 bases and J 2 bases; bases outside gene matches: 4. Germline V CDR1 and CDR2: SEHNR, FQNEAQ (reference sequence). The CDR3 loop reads CASSLFGDRAYEQYF. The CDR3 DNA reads TGTGCCAGCAGCTTATTTGGGGACAGGGCCTACGAGCAGTACTTC.

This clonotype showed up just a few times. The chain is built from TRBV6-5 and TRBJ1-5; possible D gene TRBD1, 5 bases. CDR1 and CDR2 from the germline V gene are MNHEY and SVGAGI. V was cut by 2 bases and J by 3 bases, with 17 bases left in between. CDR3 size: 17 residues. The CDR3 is CASSYGQAGGSNQPQHF. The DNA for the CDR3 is TGTGCCAGCAGTTACGGGCAGGCTGGGGGGTCCAATCAGCCCCAGCATTTT.

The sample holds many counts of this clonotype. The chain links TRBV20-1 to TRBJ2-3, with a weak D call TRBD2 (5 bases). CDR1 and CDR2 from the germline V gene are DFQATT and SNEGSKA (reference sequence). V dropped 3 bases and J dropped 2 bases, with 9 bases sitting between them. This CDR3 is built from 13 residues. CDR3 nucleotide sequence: TGCAGTGCTAGCTCCGGACTCACAGATACGCAGTATTTT. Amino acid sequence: CSASSGLTDTQYF.

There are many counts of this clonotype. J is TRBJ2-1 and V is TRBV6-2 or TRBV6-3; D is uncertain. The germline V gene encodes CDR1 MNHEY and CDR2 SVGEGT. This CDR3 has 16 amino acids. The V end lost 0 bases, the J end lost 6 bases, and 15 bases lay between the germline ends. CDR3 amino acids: CASSYSISAAINEQFF. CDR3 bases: TGTGCCAGCAGTTACTCGATATCGGCGGCGATCAATGAGCAGTTCTTC.

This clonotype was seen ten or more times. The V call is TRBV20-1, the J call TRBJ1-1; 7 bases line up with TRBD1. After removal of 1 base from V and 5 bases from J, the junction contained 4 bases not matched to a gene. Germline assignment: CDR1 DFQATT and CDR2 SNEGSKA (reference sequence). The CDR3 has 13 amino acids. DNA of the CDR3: TGCAGTGCTAGAGCCGGACAGGTTACTGAAGCTTTCTTT. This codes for CSARAGQVTEAFF.

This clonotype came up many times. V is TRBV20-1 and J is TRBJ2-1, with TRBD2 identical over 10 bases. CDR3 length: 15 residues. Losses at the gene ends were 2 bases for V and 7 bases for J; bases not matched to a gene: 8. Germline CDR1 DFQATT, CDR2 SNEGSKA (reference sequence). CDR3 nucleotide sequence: TGCAGTGCTAGATCCCTAGCGGGAGACGGGAATGAGCAGTTCTTC. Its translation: CSARSLAGDGNEQFF.

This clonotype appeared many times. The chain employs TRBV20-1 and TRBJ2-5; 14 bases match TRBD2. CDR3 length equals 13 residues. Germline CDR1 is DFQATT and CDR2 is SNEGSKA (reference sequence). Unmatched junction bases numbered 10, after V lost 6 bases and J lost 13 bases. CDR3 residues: CSAAGTSGGYRYF. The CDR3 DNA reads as TGCAGTGCCGCCGGGACTAGCGGGGGTTACCGGTACTTC.

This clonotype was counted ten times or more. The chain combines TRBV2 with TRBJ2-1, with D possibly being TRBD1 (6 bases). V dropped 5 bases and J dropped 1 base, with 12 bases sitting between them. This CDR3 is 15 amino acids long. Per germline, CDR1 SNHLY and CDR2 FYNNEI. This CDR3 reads CASSRTVGSYNEQFF. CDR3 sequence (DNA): TGTGCCAGCAGTAGGACAGTCGGGTCCTACAATGAGCAGTTCTTC.